This T cell receptor beta chain was sequenced in a study of blood T cell repertoires in COVID-19. For the study at large: Sites in the United States, Italy and Spain provided acute and convalescent COVID-19 samples. Nucleic acid was either cDNA or gDNA, and it came from T cells, B-cell-depleted T cells, or PBMCs.

Under the authors' procedure: Estimated nucleated cell counts came from reference gene primer amplification. Sequenced by immunoSEQ multiplex PCR; TCRdb stores in-frame clones only, minus some. D and trimming come from the DNA, and the V and J calls and clone size come from that table. Counted here are more than 100,000 clones, roughly 90% occurring once; the ten biggest clones make up around 2.1%. V shed 5 bases and J 5 bases; nucleotides not matched to a gene: 6. The length of the CDR3 is 14 residues. Germline CDR1 reads LNHDA; CDR2 reads SQIVND (reference sequence). J is TRBJ2-7 and V is TRBV19; TRBD1 aligns across 10 bases. Sequenced: peripheral blood. The clonotype originates from a man between 65 and 80 years old with active COVID-19. Here the CDR3 reads CASSPGQGMHEQYF. CDR3 in DNA: TGTGCCAGTAGTCCGGGACAGGGGATGCACGAGCAGTACTTC.